Below, 8 T cell receptor beta chains from the same sample are listed, as sequenced in a study of control samples from healthy donors and cancer patients. Clones were sequenced by immunoSEQ multiplex PCR, and TCRdb holds only the in-frame ones, with some missing. The sample lists approximately 130,000 clones; around 86% were seen once. The sequenced sample consisted of blood. All receptors derive from a man aged 35-49 years in good health.

This clone was observed a single time. The gene calls are TRBV3-1 (or the pseudogene TRBV3-2) and TRBJ2-7; 10 positions agree with TRBD2. Per the germline V gene, CDR1 is LGHDT and CDR2 is YNNKEL (reference sequence). Trimming cost V 5 bases and J 4 bases; bases outside gene matches: 8. The CDR3 covers 15 residues. The CDR3, as DNA: TGTGCCAGCAGCGGGGCTAGCGGGGGCAGATACGAGCAGTACTTC. Translating gives CASSGASGGRYEQYF.

This clone was detected only a few times. The V gene is TRBV7-8, the J gene TRBJ1-1; D ambiguous. The ends were cut back, 5 bases at V and 7 bases at J, with 8 bases in the middle. The CDR3 loop spans 11 amino acids. The germline V gene encodes CDR1 SGHVS and CDR2 FQNEAQ. In DNA form, the CDR3 reads TGTGCCAGCAGCCCGAAGGATGAAGCTTTCTTT. Its protein product is CASSPKDEAFF.

This chain connects TRBV29-1 to TRBJ2-7, with D perhaps matching TRBD1 (6 bases). The CDR3 runs 13 residues. Germline loops: CDR1 SQVTM, CDR2 ANQGSEA. V lost 1 base and J lost 0, with 7 bases in between. This CDR3 is CSVEGQDSYEQYF. In DNA, the CDR3 is TGCAGCGTTGAAGGACAGGACTCCTACGAGCAGTACTTC.

The chain employs TRBV19 and TRBJ1-2; TRBD1 matches 7 bases. The CDR3 totals 16 residues. The V gene end was trimmed by 9 bases and the J gene end by 0 bases; junction bases not matched to a gene: 13. Germline CDR1 and CDR2: LNHDA and SQIVND (reference sequence). The CDR3 sequence is CASLKPGQPSNYGYTF. The CDR3, as DNA: TGTGCCAGCTTGAAGCCGGGACAGCCTTCTAACTATGGCTACACCTTC. The variable domain in full, completed from reference TRBV19 and TRBJ1-2, reads DGGITQSPKYLFRKEGQNVTLSCEQNLNHDAMYWYRQDPGQGLRLIYYSQIVNDFQKGDIAEGYSVSREKKESFPLTVTSAQKNPTAFYLCASLKPGQPSNYGYTFGSGTRLTVV.

This clone is a singleton in its sample. V gene TRBV5-6 combines with J gene TRBJ2-5; TRBD1 matches at 7 bases. Germline V gene data show CDR1 as SGHDT and CDR2 as YYEEEE. Trimming took 0 bases from V and 5 from J; bases not matched to a gene: 19. This CDR3 has 19 residues. The CDR3 reads CASSLGIRTGGPKGETQYF. The CDR3, as DNA: TGTGCCAGCAGCTTGGGGATAAGGACAGGAGGCCCCAAAGGGGAGACCCAGTACTTC.

There are a few counts of this clone. In the same sample, other DNA sequences code for this CDR3. The CDR3 loop reads CASSLTGELFF. Written as DNA, the CDR3 is TGTGCCAGCAGCTTAACCGGGGAGCTGTTTTTT. The chain carries TRBV11-1 and TRBJ2-2, with D unresolved. V lost 2 bases and J lost 5, with 0 bases in between. The V gene's germline CDR1 is SGHAT and CDR2 FQDESV (reference sequence). CDR3 length: 11 amino acids.

The V gene is TRBV30, the J gene TRBJ2-3; 12 bases map to TRBD2. Germline V gene lookup returns CDR1 GTSNPN and CDR2 SVGIG (reference sequence). The V gene end was trimmed by 1 base and the J gene end by 2 bases; junction bases not matched to a gene: 19. The length of the CDR3 is 21 residues. CDR3 residues: CAWSAGVGSWTSGAPTDTQYF. In DNA, the CDR3 is TGTGCCTGGAGTGCCGGGGTGGGGTCCTGGACTAGCGGGGCCCCCACAGATACGCAGTATTTT.

The rearrangement joins TRBV4-3 to TRBJ1-2; D not certain. Germline V lookup: CDR1 LGHNA, CDR2 YSLEER. With 1 base removed from V and 3 bases from J, the gap between germline ends came to 18 bases. The CDR3 runs 17 residues. The CDR3 region has the DNA TGCGCCAGCAGCCAAGTCAGACCAGACGGACTATACTATGGCTACACCTTC. This codes for CASSQVRPDGLYYGYTF.